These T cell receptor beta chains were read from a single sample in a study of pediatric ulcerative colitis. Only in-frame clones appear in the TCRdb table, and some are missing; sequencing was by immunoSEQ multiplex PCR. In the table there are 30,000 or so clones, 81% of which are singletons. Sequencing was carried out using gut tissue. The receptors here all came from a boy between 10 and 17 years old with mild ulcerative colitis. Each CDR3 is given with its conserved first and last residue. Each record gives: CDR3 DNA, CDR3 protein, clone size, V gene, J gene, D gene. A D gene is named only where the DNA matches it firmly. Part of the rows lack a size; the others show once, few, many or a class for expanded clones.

cdr3_nt: TGTGCCAGCAGCGTCAGGGACTACGAGCAGTACTTC; cdr3_aa: CASSVRDYEQYF; clone_size: NA; v_call: TRBV13; j_call: TRBJ2-7; d_call: NA
cdr3_nt: TGTGCCAGCAGCAAAGCCGCCGTGGCAGGGGCCGATGAGCAGTTCTTC; cdr3_aa: CASSKAAVAGADEQFF; clone_size: NA; v_call: TRBV21-1; j_call: TRBJ2-1; d_call: NA
cdr3_nt: TGTGCCAGCAGCCTACAGGGGAACACTGAAGCTTTCTTT; cdr3_aa: CASSLQGNTEAFF; clone_size: NA; v_call: TRBV14; j_call: TRBJ1-1; d_call: NA
cdr3_nt: TGTGCCAGCAGCTTAGAGGGAGCTAAGGGCTACGAGCAGTACTTC; cdr3_aa: CASSLEGAKGYEQYF; clone_size: once; v_call: TRBV5-8; j_call: TRBJ2-7; d_call: NA
cdr3_nt: TGTGCCTGGAGTGAGAATAACAGGGTTGCAGATACGCAGTATTTT; cdr3_aa: CAWSENNRVADTQYF; clone_size: NA; v_call: TRBV30; j_call: TRBJ2-3; d_call: NA
cdr3_nt: TGTGCCAGCAGCTTACAGATCTACTACGAGCAGTACTTC; cdr3_aa: CASSLQIYYEQYF; clone_size: NA; v_call: TRBV7-8; j_call: TRBJ2-7; d_call: NA
cdr3_nt: TGCGCCAGCAGCTTATTACCCGACCAGCCCCAGCATTTT; cdr3_aa: CASSLLPDQPQHF; clone_size: NA; v_call: TRBV5-1; j_call: TRBJ1-5; d_call: NA
cdr3_nt: TGTGCCAGCAGGCGGGGAGGGGCCGGTGGCACTGAAGCTTTCTTT; cdr3_aa: CASRRGGAGGTEAFF; clone_size: NA; v_call: TRBV2; j_call: TRBJ1-1; d_call: NA
cdr3_nt: TGTGCCAGTAGTATAATATCGGGGGACATTGGCTACACCTTC; cdr3_aa: CASSIISGDIGYTF; clone_size: NA; v_call: TRBV19; j_call: TRBJ1-2; d_call: NA
cdr3_nt: TGCGCCAGCTTGCCCCGCAATGTTTGCTACACCTTC; cdr3_aa: CASLPRNVCYTF; clone_size: NA; v_call: TRBV5-1; j_call: TRBJ1-2; d_call: NA
cdr3_nt: TGCGCCAGCAGCTTGCGGCATGAGCAGTTCTTC; cdr3_aa: CASSLRHEQFF; clone_size: NA; v_call: TRBV5-1; j_call: TRBJ2-1; d_call: NA
cdr3_nt: TGTGCCAGCAGTTACGGGCTTACTGAAGCTTTCTTT; cdr3_aa: CASSYGLTEAFF; clone_size: NA; v_call: TRBV6-6; j_call: TRBJ1-1; d_call: NA
cdr3_nt: TGCAGCGTTGAAATAGCGTACACGCAGTATTTT; cdr3_aa: CSVEIAYTQYF; clone_size: NA; v_call: TRBV29-1; j_call: TRBJ2-3; d_call: NA
cdr3_nt: TGTGCCATCAGCCCAACCCCCAGGGTCGTAGGCACCGGGGAGCTGTTTTTT; cdr3_aa: CAISPTPRVVGTGELFF; clone_size: NA; v_call: TRBV10-3; j_call: TRBJ2-2; d_call: NA
cdr3_nt: TGCAGCGTTCTTGGACTAGCAGGGGTGGATGAGCAGTTCTTC; cdr3_aa: CSVLGLAGVDEQFF; clone_size: NA; v_call: TRBV29-1; j_call: TRBJ2-1; d_call: TRBD2
cdr3_nt: TGTGCCAGCAGCCTGGGACTGCGCACAGATACGCAGTATTTT; cdr3_aa: CASSLGLRTDTQYF; clone_size: NA; v_call: TRBV4-2; j_call: TRBJ2-3; d_call: NA
cdr3_nt: TGTGCCAGCAGTTACGGTATAGGGGGTTCCGGCTACACCTTC; cdr3_aa: CASSYGIGGSGYTF; clone_size: NA; v_call: TRBV6-5; j_call: TRBJ1-2; d_call: NA
cdr3_nt: TGTGCCAGCAGTCCCCTCGCCTTGGGCGACGAGCAGTACTTC; cdr3_aa: CASSPLALGDEQYF; clone_size: few; v_call: TRBV6-5; j_call: TRBJ2-7; d_call: NA
cdr3_nt: TGCGCCAGCAGTCAATCGTTGGATTCTGGGGCCAACGTCCTGACTTTC; cdr3_aa: CASSQSLDSGANVLTF; clone_size: NA; v_call: TRBV23-1; j_call: TRBJ2-6; d_call: NA
cdr3_nt: TGTGCCAGCAGCTTAACTCAGGGCGAAAAACTGTTTTTT; cdr3_aa: CASSLTQGEKLFF; clone_size: NA; v_call: TRBV7-3; j_call: TRBJ1-4; d_call: NA
cdr3_nt: TGTGCCAGCAGCGATGACAGGTACGAGCAGTACTTC; cdr3_aa: CASSDDRYEQYF; clone_size: medium-sized; v_call: TRBV11-3; j_call: TRBJ2-7; d_call: NA
cdr3_nt: TGTGCCACCAGCAGCCGGGACACTGGAAACACCATATATTTT; cdr3_aa: CATSSRDTGNTIYF; clone_size: NA; v_call: TRBV15; j_call: TRBJ1-3; d_call: NA
cdr3_nt: TGTGCCAGCTCACCTTTGTACTCTGGAAACACCATATATTTT; cdr3_aa: CASSPLYSGNTIYF; clone_size: once; v_call: TRBV18; j_call: TRBJ1-3; d_call: NA
cdr3_nt: TGTGCCAGCAGCTCCCGGTCTGGGGATTATAATTCACCCCTCCACTTT; cdr3_aa: CASSSRSGDYNSPLHF; clone_size: once; v_call: TRBV7-2; j_call: TRBJ1-6; d_call: NA
cdr3_nt: TGTGCCAGCAGCTTAGGAGCGCAGGGTTCTAGCAATCAGCCCCAGCATTTT; cdr3_aa: CASSLGAQGSSNQPQHF; clone_size: few; v_call: TRBV7-8; j_call: TRBJ1-5; d_call: NA
cdr3_nt: TGCGCCAGCAGCCAGAAGAAAGAGGACGACCCTGAAGCTTTCTTT; cdr3_aa: CASSQKKEDDPEAFF; clone_size: once; v_call: TRBV5-1; j_call: TRBJ1-1; d_call: NA
cdr3_nt: TGTGCCAGCAGTGAGTTAGGCAGGGCGAACACTGAAGCTTTCTTT; cdr3_aa: CASSELGRANTEAFF; clone_size: NA; v_call: TRBV2; j_call: TRBJ1-1; d_call: NA
cdr3_nt: TGTGCCAGCCGGAGACAACAATCCTACGAGCAGTACTTC; cdr3_aa: CASRRQQSYEQYF; clone_size: NA; v_call: TRBV6-5; j_call: TRBJ2-7; d_call: NA
cdr3_nt: TGTGCCAGCAGCGTAGGCGCAGCGGAGAACGAGCAGTACTTC; cdr3_aa: CASSVGAAENEQYF; clone_size: NA; v_call: TRBV9; j_call: TRBJ2-7; d_call: NA
cdr3_nt: TGTGCCAGCAGCTTAGCCAGCAATCAGCCCCAGCATTTT; cdr3_aa: CASSLASNQPQHF; clone_size: NA; v_call: TRBV11-2; j_call: TRBJ1-5; d_call: NA
cdr3_nt: TGCGCCAGCAGTCAATCTGAGTGTTTCCCACAGCTCGCAGATACGCAGTATTTT; cdr3_aa: CASSQSECFPQLADTQYF; clone_size: NA; v_call: TRBV23-1; j_call: TRBJ2-3; d_call: NA
cdr3_nt: TGTGCCAGCAGCAAGGACAGGGGGCTGGATGGCTACACCTTC; cdr3_aa: CASSKDRGLDGYTF; clone_size: NA; v_call: TRBV5-6; j_call: TRBJ1-2; d_call: TRBD1
cdr3_nt: TGTGCCAGCAGCTTAGCAGGAACTAATCAGCCCCAGCATTTT; cdr3_aa: CASSLAGTNQPQHF; clone_size: NA; v_call: TRBV5-6; j_call: TRBJ1-5; d_call: NA